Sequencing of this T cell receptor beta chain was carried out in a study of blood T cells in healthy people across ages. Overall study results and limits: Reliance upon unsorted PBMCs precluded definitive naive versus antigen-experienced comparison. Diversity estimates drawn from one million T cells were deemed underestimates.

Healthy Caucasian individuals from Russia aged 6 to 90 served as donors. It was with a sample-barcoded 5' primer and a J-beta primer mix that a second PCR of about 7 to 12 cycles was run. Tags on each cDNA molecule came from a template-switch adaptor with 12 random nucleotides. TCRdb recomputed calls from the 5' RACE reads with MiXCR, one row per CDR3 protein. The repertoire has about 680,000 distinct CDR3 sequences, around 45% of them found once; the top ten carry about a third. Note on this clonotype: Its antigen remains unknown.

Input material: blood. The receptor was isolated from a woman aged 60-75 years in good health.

The CDR3 bases are TGTGCCAGCAAGGGGGTTTCAGATGAGCAGTACTTC. It specifies CASKGVSDEQYF. The chain employs TRBV27 and TRBJ2-7, with D possibly being TRBD1 (6 bases). Germline V gives CDR1 MNHEY, CDR2 SMNVEV (reference sequence). The CDR3 is 12 residues long. Trimming stripped 7 bases from V and 7 bases from J, with 14 bases between.